The subject of this entry is one T cell receptor beta chain. The Seattle patients joined while their infection was active and were tracked longitudinally afterward. The authors' processing: Reference gene primer amplification in the assay estimated nucleated cell counts. Assay used: immunoSEQ multiplex PCR; TCRdb lists only in-frame clones, some missing. The DNA gave D and trimming, while V, J and clone size come from that table. The sample carries some 300,000 clones, around 90% recorded once. The data originate from a study of blood T cell repertoires in COVID-19. Study context: Specimens from acute and convalescent COVID-19 originated in the United States, Italy and Spain. T cells, B-cell-depleted T cells, or PBMCs supplied cDNA or gDNA.

The source material was peripheral blood. This clonotype was sampled from a woman aged 45-65 years with COVID-19, enrolled during active disease.

The CDR3 here is CASTEGGPSGANVLTF. Written as DNA, the CDR3 is TGTGCCAGTACGGAAGGAGGGCCCTCTGGGGCCAACGTCCTGACTTTC. V usage is TRBV19 and J usage is TRBJ2-6, with a possible D match to TRBD2 (6 bases). Germline V gene lookup returns CDR1 LNHDA and CDR2 SQIVND (reference sequence). V was shortened by 7 bases and J by 0 bases, with 13 bases between the two germline ends. This CDR3 contains 16 residues.